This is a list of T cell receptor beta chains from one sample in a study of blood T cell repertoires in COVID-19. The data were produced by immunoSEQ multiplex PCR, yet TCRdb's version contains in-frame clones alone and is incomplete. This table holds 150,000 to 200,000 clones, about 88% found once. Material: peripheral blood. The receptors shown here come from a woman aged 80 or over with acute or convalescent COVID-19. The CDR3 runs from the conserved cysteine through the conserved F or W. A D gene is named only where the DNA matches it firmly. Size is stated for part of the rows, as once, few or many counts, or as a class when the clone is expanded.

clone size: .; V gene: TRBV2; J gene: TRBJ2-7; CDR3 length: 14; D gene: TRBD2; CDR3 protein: CASRLTSGSLEQYF; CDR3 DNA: TGTGCCAGCAGACTGACTAGCGGGAGTCTGGAGCAGTACTTC
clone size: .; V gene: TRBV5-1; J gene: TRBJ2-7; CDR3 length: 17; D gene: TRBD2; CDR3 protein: CASSRHSTSGVSYEQYF; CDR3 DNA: TGCGCCAGCAGCCGTCATAGCACTAGCGGAGTCTCCTACGAGCAGTACTTC
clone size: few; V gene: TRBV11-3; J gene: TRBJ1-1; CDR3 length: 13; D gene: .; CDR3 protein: CASSLGTNLEAFF; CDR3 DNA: TGTGCCAGCAGCTTGGGGACAAATCTCGAGGCTTTCTTT
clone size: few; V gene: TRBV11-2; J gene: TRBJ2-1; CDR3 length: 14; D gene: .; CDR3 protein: CASSSLRYHNEQFF; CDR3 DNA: TGTGCCAGCAGTTCGCTCCGGTACCACAATGAGCAGTTCTTC
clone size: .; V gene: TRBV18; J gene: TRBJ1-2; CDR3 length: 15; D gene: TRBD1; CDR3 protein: CASSIRQGAEDGYTF; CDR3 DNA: TGTGCCAGCTCGATCCGACAGGGGGCGGAGGATGGCTACACCTTC
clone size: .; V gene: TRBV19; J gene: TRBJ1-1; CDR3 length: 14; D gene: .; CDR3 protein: CASSMVGRGTEAFF; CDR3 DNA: TGTGCCAGTAGTATGGTAGGGAGAGGCACTGAAGCTTTCTTT
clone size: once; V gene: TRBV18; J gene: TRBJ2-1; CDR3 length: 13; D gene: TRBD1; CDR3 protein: CASSRDRGNEQFF; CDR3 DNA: TGTGCCAGCTCACGGGACAGGGGTAATGAGCAGTTCTTC
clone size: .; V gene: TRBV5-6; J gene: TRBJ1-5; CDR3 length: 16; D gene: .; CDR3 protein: CASSLWSGGGNQPQHF; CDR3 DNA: TGTGCCAGCAGCTTGTGGTCGGGGGGGGGCAATCAGCCCCAGCATTTT
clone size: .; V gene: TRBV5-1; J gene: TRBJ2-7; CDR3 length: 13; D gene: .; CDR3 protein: CASRPRGAKEQYF; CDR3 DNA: TGCGCCAGCAGGCCCCGGGGAGCGAAGGAGCAGTACTTC
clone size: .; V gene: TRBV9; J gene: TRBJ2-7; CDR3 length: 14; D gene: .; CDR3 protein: CASSVDTTSYEQYF; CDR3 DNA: TGTGCCAGCAGCGTAGACACGACTTCCTACGAGCAGTACTTC
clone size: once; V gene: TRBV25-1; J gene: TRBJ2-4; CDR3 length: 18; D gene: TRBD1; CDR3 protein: CASSGPGQGALAKNIQYF; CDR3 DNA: TGTGCCAGCAGTGGACCGGGACAGGGGGCATTGGCCAAAAACATTCAGTACTTC
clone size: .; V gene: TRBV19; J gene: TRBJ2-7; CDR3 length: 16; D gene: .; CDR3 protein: CASSPGQGASSYEQYF; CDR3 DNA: TGTGCCAGTAGTCCCGGACAAGGGGCCAGCTCCTACGAGCAGTACTTC
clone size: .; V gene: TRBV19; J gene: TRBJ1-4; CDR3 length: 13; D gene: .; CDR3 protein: CASAQGVGEKLFF; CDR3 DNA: TGTGCCAGTGCCCAGGGCGTGGGTGAAAAACTGTTTTTT
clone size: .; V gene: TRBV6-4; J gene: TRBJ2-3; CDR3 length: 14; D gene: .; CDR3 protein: CASSDGLSTDTQYF; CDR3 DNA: TGTGCCAGCAGTGACGGGCTTAGCACAGATACGCAGTATTTT
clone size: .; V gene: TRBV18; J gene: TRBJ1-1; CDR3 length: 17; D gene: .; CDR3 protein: CASSPTLARVANTEAFF; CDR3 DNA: TGTGCCAGCTCACCCACCTTGGCCCGGGTGGCGAACACTGAAGCTTTCTTT
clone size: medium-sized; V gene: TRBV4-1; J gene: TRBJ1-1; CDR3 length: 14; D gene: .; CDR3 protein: CASSPERSNTEAFF; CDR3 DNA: TGCGCCAGCAGCCCCGAGCGGTCGAACACTGAAGCTTTCTTT
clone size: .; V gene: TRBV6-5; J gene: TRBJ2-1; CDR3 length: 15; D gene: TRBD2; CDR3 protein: CASSPQGLAGAEQFF; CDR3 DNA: TGTGCCAGCAGTCCCCAGGGACTAGCGGGAGCTGAGCAGTTCTTC
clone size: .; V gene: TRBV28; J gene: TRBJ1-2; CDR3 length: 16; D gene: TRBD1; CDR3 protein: CASSSVIGQGTHGYTF; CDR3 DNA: TGTGCCAGCAGTTCAGTAATAGGACAGGGTACCCATGGCTACACCTTC
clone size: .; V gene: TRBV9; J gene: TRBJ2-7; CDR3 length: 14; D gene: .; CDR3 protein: CASSVGAAPGEQYF; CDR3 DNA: TGTGCCAGCAGCGTAGGGGCAGCTCCTGGGGAGCAGTACTTC
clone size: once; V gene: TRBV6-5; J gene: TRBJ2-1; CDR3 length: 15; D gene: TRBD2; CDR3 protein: CASRMTSGSWNEQFF; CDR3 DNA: TGTGCCAGCAGAATGACTAGCGGGAGTTGGAATGAGCAGTTCTTC
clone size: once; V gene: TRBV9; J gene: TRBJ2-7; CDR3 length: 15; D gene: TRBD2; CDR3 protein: CASSVGGGEYYEQYF; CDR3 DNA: TGTGCCAGCAGCGTAGGCGGGGGGGAGTATTACGAGCAGTACTTC
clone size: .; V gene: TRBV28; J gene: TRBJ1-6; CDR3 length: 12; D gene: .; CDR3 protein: CASRIVNSPLHF; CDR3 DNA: TGTGCCAGCAGAATAGTTAATTCACCCCTCCACTTT
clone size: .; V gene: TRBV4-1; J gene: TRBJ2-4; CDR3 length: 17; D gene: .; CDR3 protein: CASSLSLSSIAKNIQYF; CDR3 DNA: TGCGCCAGCAGCCTAAGCCTGTCCTCTATAGCCAAAAACATTCAGTACTTC
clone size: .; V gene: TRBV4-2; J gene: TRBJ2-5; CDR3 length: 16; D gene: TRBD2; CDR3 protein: CASSPGLAGSQETQYF; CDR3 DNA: TGTGCCAGCAGCCCTGGACTAGCGGGTTCCCAAGAGACCCAGTACTTC
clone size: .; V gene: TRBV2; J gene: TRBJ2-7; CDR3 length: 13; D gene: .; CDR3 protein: CASSVEDRYEQYF; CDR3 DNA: TGTGCCAGCAGTGTGGAGGACCGATACGAGCAGTACTTC
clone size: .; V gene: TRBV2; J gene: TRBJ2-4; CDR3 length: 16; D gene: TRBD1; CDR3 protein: CASSERIGGDRNIQYF; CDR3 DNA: TGTGCCAGCAGTGAAAGAATAGGGGGCGATAGGAACATTCAGTACTTC
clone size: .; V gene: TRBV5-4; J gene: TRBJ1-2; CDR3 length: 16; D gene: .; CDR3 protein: CASSTQGSRVLYGYTF; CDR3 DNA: TGTGCCAGCAGCACCCAGGGTAGCAGGGTCCTTTATGGCTACACCTTC
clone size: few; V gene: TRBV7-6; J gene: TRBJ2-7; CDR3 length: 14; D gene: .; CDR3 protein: CASSGGQGYYEQYF; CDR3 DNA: TGTGCCAGCAGCGGCGGGCAGGGGTACTACGAGCAGTACTTC
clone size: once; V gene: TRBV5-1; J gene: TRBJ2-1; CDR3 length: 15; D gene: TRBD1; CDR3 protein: CASSLGQGRGSEQFF; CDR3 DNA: TGCGCCAGCAGCCTAGGACAGGGGAGAGGCAGTGAGCAGTTCTTC
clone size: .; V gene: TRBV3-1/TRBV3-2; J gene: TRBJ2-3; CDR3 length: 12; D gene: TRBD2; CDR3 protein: CASSLGLEAQYF; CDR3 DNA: TGTGCCAGCAGCCTCGGACTAGAAGCGCAGTATTTT
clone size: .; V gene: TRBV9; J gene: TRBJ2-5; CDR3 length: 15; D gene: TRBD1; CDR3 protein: CASSIGTGSRETQYF; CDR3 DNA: TGTGCCAGCAGCATCGGGACAGGGAGTCGGGAGACCCAGTACTTC
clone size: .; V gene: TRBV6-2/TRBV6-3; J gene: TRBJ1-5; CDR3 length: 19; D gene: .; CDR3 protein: CASSYGKNQTTYSNQPQHF; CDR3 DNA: TGTGCCAGCAGTTACGGTAAAAACCAGACAACTTATAGCAATCAGCCCCAGCATTTT
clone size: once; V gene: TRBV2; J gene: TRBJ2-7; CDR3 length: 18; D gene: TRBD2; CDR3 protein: CASSGPGLAGGDAYEQYF; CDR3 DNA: TGTGCCAGCAGCGGTCCGGGACTAGCGGGGGGCGATGCCTACGAGCAGTACTTC
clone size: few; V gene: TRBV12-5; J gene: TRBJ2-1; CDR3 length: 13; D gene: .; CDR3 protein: CASGFLALHEQFF; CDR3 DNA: TGTGCTAGTGGTTTCCTAGCTCTGCATGAGCAGTTCTTC
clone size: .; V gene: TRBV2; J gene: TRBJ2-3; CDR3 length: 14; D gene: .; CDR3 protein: CASRSGLIADTQYF; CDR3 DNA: TGTGCCAGCAGGTCAGGATTAATTGCAGATACGCAGTATTTT
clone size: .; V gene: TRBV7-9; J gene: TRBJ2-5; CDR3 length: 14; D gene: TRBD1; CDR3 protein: CASSLRQGQETQYF; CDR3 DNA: TGTGCCAGCAGCCTCCGACAGGGCCAAGAGACCCAGTACTTC
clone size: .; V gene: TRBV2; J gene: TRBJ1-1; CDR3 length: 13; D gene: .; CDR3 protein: CASSEDRAGEAFF; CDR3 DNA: TGTGCCAGCAGTGAAGACAGGGCTGGTGAAGCTTTCTTT
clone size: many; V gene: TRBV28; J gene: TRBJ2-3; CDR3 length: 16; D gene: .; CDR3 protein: CASRLTGTWGTDTQYF; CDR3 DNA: TGTGCCAGCCGCTTGACCGGGACATGGGGCACAGATACGCAGTATTTT
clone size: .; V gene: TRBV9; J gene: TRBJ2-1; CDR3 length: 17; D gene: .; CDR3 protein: CASSVRPGGPNYNEQFF; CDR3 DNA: TGTGCCAGCAGCGTAAGGCCGGGGGGCCCTAACTACAATGAGCAGTTCTTC
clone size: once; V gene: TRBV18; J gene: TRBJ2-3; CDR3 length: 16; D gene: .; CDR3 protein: CASSPTAVSSTDTQYF; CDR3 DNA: TGTGCCAGCTCACCAACGGCGGTTTCTAGCACAGATACGCAGTATTTT
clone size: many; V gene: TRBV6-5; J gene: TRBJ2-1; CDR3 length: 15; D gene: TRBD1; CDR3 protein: CASSRSGTGLYEQFF; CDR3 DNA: TGTGCCAGCAGTCGGTCCGGGACAGGGTTGTATGAGCAGTTCTTC
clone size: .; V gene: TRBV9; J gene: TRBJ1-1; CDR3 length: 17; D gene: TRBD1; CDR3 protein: CASSEAPGQGLNTEAFF; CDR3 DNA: TGTGCCAGCAGCGAGGCACCGGGACAGGGTCTGAACACTGAAGCTTTCTTT
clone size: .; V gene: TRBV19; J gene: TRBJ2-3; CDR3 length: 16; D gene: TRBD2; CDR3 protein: CASSILAGASTDTQYF; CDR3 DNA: TGTGCCAGTAGTATACTAGCGGGGGCTAGCACAGATACGCAGTATTTT
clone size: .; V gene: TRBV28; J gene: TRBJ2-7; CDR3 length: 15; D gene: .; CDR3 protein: CASSLGGVGSYEQYF; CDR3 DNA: TGTGCCAGCAGTTTAGGCGGCGTTGGTTCCTACGAGCAGTACTTC
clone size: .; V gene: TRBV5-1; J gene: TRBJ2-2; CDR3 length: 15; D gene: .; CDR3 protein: CASSLAGGSTGELFF; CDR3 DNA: TGCGCCAGCAGCTTGGCCGGAGGTTCCACCGGGGAGCTGTTTTTT
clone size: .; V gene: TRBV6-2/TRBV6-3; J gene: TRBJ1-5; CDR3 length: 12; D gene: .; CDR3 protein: CASSYSNTVGHF; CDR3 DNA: TGTGCCAGCAGTTACTCGAACACCGTTGGCCATTTT
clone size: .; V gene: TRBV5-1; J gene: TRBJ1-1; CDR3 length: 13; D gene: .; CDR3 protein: CASSLERNTEAFF; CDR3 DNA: TGCGCCAGCAGCTTGGAGAGGAACACTGAAGCTTTCTTT
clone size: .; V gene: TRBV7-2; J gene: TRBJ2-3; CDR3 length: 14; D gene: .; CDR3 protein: CASSLAWLAKVGYF; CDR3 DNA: TGTGCCAGCAGCTTAGCTTGGCTAGCGAAAGTTGGGTATTTT
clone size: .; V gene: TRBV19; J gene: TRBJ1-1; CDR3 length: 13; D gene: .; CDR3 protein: CASSMIGVPEAFF; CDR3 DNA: TGTGCCAGTAGTATGATAGGGGTACCTGAAGCTTTCTTT
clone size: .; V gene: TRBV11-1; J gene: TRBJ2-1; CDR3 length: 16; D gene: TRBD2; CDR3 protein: CASSLRAGLASNEQFF; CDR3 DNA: TGTGCCAGCAGCTTAAGGGCGGGACTAGCTTCGAATGAGCAGTTCTTC
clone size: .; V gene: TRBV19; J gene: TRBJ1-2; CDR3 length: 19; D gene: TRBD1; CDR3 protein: CAREFRTGTEDNFRYGYTF; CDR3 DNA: TGTGCCAGAGAATTTAGGACCGGGACAGAGGATAATTTTCGCTATGGCTACACCTTC
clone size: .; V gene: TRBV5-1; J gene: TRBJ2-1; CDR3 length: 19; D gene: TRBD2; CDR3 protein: CASSPEVAGGPVQTNEQFF; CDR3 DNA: TGCGCCAGCAGCCCCGAAGTAGCGGGAGGGCCGGTGCAAACAAATGAGCAGTTCTTC
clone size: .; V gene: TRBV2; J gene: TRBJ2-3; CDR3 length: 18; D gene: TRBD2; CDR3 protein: CASLIYSGTSGSSDTQYF; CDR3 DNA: TGTGCCAGCCTCATATATTCCGGGACTAGCGGGAGCTCAGATACGCAGTATTTT
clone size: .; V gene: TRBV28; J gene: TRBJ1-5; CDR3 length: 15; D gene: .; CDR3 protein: CASSLFRVSNQPQHF; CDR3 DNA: TGTGCCAGCAGTTTATTCAGGGTAAGCAATCAGCCCCAGCATTTT